This TCR beta chain was sequenced for a study of human T cells and chemical hapten exposure. Study summary: Mostly female, the patients presented with alopecia areata, totalis or universalis.

Unique molecular identifiers were attached to individual cDNA molecules within the library. As processed by the authors: Per sample, the median was around 100,000 TCRs, with values from 23,224 to 690,600. TCRdb processed the RACE reads anew with MiXCR; each CDR3 protein has one entry. The authors' filters were not applied to this entry. Here the sample spans tens of thousands of distinct CDR3 sequences, 9.5% to 15% being singletons. Germline CDR1 SGHRS, CDR2 YFSETQ. The V gene lost 2 bases and the J gene lost 2 bases, with 10 bases spanning the gap. There are 14 residues in the CDR3. The time point denotes: patch test 3, about 24 weeks after DPC sensitization. The treatment denotes: therapeutic diphenylcyclopropenone sensitization with weekly scalp DPC.

This sequence joins TRBV5-1 and TRBJ2-5; TRBD2 is a possible D gene (6 bases). The clonotype comes from a man younger than 40 with alopecia areata. Some clones in this sample may be carry-over from other donors' samples. The source material was whole blood, sampled in connection with sensitization to the hapten diphenylcyclopropenone (DPC). CDR3 sequence: CASSFMGLQETQYF. CDR3 DNA sequence: TGCGCCAGCAGCTTTATGGGACTGCAAGAGACCCAGTACTTC.